Each of the 21 T cell receptor beta chains below was sequenced from the same sample in a study of read filtering for tumor transcriptome and immune sequencing. The library was built from about 400 ng RNA with molecular barcoded adaptors for alpha/delta and beta/gamma chains. TCRdb reprocessed the reads via MiXCR and lists one record per CDR3 protein. The profile shows 100,000 to 150,000 distinct CDR3 sequences, over 10% of them singletons. The sample comprised a population of CD138-negative cells sorted from bone marrow. Source of these receptors: a donor at least 40 years old with multiple myeloma.

This clonotype was seen ten or more times. This chain connects TRBV28 to TRBJ1-1; TRBD1 is a possible D gene (6 bases). Between the trimmed V and J ends, which lost 5 bases and 4 bases, there was a span of 11 bases. Germline CDR1 MDHEN, CDR2 SYDVKM. This CDR3 spans 13 amino acids. For the CDR3, the DNA is TGTGCCAGCAGTGGGGGCCAGGGCACTGAAGCTTTCTTT. Translating gives CASSGGQGTEAFF.

This clonotype was observed many times. The junction departs from germline at one end; a sequencing error may be responsible. The V call is TRBV6-1, the J call TRBJ2-1, with D possibly being TRBD1 (6 bases). The CDR3 has 15 amino acids. From germline, CDR1 is MNHNS and CDR2 SASEGT. Here the CDR3 DNA reads TGTGCCAGCCCCGAAGGCACAGGGCTGTACAATGGGCAGTTCTTC. This codes for CASPEGTGLYNGQFF.

This clonotype was seen at least ten times. The chain joins TRBV3-1 to TRBJ1-2, with 10 bases matching TRBD1. The germline V gene has CDR1 LGHDT and CDR2 YNNKEL (reference sequence). The CDR3 has 15 amino acids. V was pared by 4 bases and J by 4 bases, with 6 bases of the junction left unmatched. The CDR3, as DNA: TGTGCCAGCAGCCCAACCGGGACAGGGGCCTATGGCTACACCTTC. It is translated as CASSPTGTGAYGYTF. The variable domain in full, with the rest retrieved from reference TRBV3-1 and TRBJ1-2, is DTAVSQTPKYLVTQMGNDKSIKCEQNLGHDTMYWYKQDSKKFLKIMFSYNNKELIINETVPNRFSPKSPDKAHLNLHINSLELGDSAVYFCASSPTGTGAYGYTFGSGTRLTVV.

This clonotype showed up many times. V usage is TRBV28 and J usage is TRBJ2-7, with unresolved D. Looked up from germline, CDR1 is MDHEN and CDR2 is SYDVKM. The CDR3 sequence is 14 residues long. V was cut by 2 bases and J by 4 bases, with 12 bases left in between. The CDR3 loop reads CASSLPRTVYEQYF. For the CDR3, the DNA is TGTGCCAGCAGTTTACCCCGGACGGTATACGAGCAGTACTTC.

This clonotype was counted ten times or more. The rearrangement links TRBV7-2 to TRBJ2-3; 13 positions match TRBD2. Germline V gene data show CDR1 as SGHTA and CDR2 as FQGNSA. V shed 1 base, J shed 8 bases, and the junction held 9 bases outside the gene matches. The CDR3 totals 17 residues. The CDR3 loop reads CASSLGTSGSTGVTQYF. Here the CDR3 DNA reads TGTGCCAGCAGCTTAGGGACTAGCGGGAGTACAGGCGTTACGCAGTATTTT.

This clonotype has at least ten counts. The rearrangement links TRBV12-5 to TRBJ2-5; D is uncertain. The CDR3 covers 13 residues. The V end was cut by 1 base, the J end by 4 bases, with 7 bases between. Germline assignment: CDR1 LGHNT and CDR2 FRNRAP. CDR3 in DNA: TGTGCTAGTGGTTTGGGAAAGGTAGAGACCCAGTACTTC. The encoded protein is CASGLGKVETQYF. The whole variable domain, remainder taken from reference TRBV12-5 and TRBJ2-5, is DARVTQTPRHKVTEMGQEVTMRCQPILGHNTVFWYRQTMMQGLELLAYFRNRAPLDDSGMPKDRFSAEMPDATLATLKIQPSEPRDSAVYFCASGLGKVETQYFGPGTRLLVL.

At least ten counts were recorded for this clonotype. The rearrangement joins TRBV7-9 to TRBJ2-2; D not certain. The CDR3 is 14 residues long. Germline loops: CDR1 SEHNR, CDR2 FQNEAQ (reference sequence). Trimming removed 1 base from V and 0 bases from J, with 3 bases in between. Written as DNA, the CDR3 is TGTGCCAGCAGCTTAGTACCGAACACCGGGGAGCTGTTTTTT. It codes for CASSLVPNTGELFF.

Comments on this clonotype: This may be a read error: a much more frequent sequence differs by one nucleotide. This chain connects TRBV5-1 to TRBJ2-3; TRBD2 aligns across 9 bases. The trim removed 1 base at V and 4 bases at J, leaving 7 bases unmatched. The V gene's germline CDR1 is SGHRS and CDR2 YFSETQ. There are 16 residues in the CDR3. In nucleotides, the CDR3 is TGCGCCAGCAGCTTGACTAGCGGGCGGTCGGCAGATACGCAGTATTTT. It codes for CASSLTSGRSADTQYF.

This clonotype has ten or more counts. The chain recombines TRBV29-1 with TRBJ1-5, with 8 bases aligning to TRBD1. The CDR3 length is 16 residues. From germline, CDR1 is SQVTM and CDR2 ANQGSEA. J was trimmed by 5 bases and V by 4 bases; bases with no gene match: 13. CDR3 loop: CSVGLLGTGPDQPQHF. CDR3 sequence (DNA): TGCAGCGTTGGCCTACTGGGGACAGGCCCTGATCAGCCCCAGCATTTT.

This clonotype showed up just a few times. CDR3 residues: CASTPGGQWYQETQYF. Written as DNA, the CDR3 is TGTGCCAGTACTCCCGGGGGACAGTGGTACCAAGAGACCCAGTACTTC. This chain connects TRBV19 to TRBJ2-5; a possible D gene is TRBD1 (7 bases). V lost 7 bases and J 0 bases, leaving 18 bases between the germline ends. The CDR3 consists of 16 residues. The V gene's germline CDR1 is LNHDA and CDR2 SQIVND (reference sequence).

A word on this clonotype: This sequence may be a read error, since a much larger clone differs from it by one base. The V gene is TRBV6-5, the J gene TRBJ1-1, with D possibly matching TRBD1 (5 bases). The CDR3 spans 16 residues. In germline, CDR1 is MNHEY, CDR2 SVGAGI. The CDR3 DNA is TGTGCCAGCAGTTACTCGGGACCAAGCATGAACACTGTAGCTTTCTTT. This encodes CASSYSGPSMNTVAFF.

Ten or more counts support this clonotype. This CDR3 reads CASSFRLVRTAKNIQYF. CDR3 coding DNA: TGCGCCAGCAGTTTTAGACTCGTGAGAACAGCCAAAAACATTCAGTACTTC. This chain connects TRBV23-1 to TRBJ2-4; D unresolved. TRBV23-1 belongs to the ORF category, with a function that is uncertain. The CDR3 contains 17 residues. Trimming stripped 5 bases from V and 0 bases from J, with 17 bases between.

This clonotype was seen at least ten times. V is TRBV7-8 and J is TRBJ2-7; the D gene could be TRBD1 or TRBD2 (5 bases each). V lost 2 bases to trimming and J lost 2 bases, with 10 bases between them. The length of the CDR3 is 14 residues. Per the germline V gene, CDR1 is SGHVS and CDR2 is FQNEAQ. This chain's CDR3 is CASSLSGTPYEQYF. CDR3 bases: TGTGCCAGCAGCTTATCAGGGACCCCCTACGAGCAGTACTTC. Filled out from reference TRBV7-8 and TRBJ2-7, the complete variable domain reads GAGVSQSPRYKVAKRGQDVALRCDPISGHVSLFWYQQALGQGPEFLTYFQNEAQLDKSGLPSDRFFAERPEGSVSTLKIQRTQQEDSAVYLCASSLSGTPYEQYFGPGTRLTVT.

This clonotype was recorded many times. The chain recombines TRBV28 with TRBJ2-1; TRBD2 agrees at 7 bases. The V gene end was trimmed by 9 bases and the J gene end by 7 bases; junction bases not matched to a gene: 3. In germline, CDR1 is MDHEN, CDR2 SYDVKM. The length of the CDR3 is 11 residues. CDR3 loop: CASQLANEQFF. CDR3 nucleotide sequence: TGTGCCAGTCAACTAGCGAATGAGCAGTTCTTC.

This clonotype came up many times. The rearrangement links TRBV19 to TRBJ2-5; 10 bases are shared with TRBD1. This CDR3 comprises 15 residues. CDR1 is LNHDA, CDR2 SQIVND, per germline (reference sequence). With V trimmed by 4 bases and J by 2 bases, 4 bases remained unmatched. The CDR3 loop is CASSTWDRGQETQYF. CDR3 sequence (DNA): TGTGCCAGTAGTACCTGGGACAGGGGTCAAGAGACCCAGTACTTC. The full variable domain, in which reference TRBV19 and TRBJ2-5 provide the parts outside the CDR3, is DGGITQSPKYLFRKEGQNVTLSCEQNLNHDAMYWYRQDPGQGLRLIYYSQIVNDFQKGDIAEGYSVSREKKESFPLTVTSAQKNPTAFYLCASSTWDRGQETQYFGPGTRLLVL.

The sample holds a few counts of this clonotype. The rearrangement links TRBV5-1 to TRBJ2-5; 9 bases match TRBD2. The CDR3 is 15 residues long. J gave up 10 bases and V 4 bases, and 14 bases lay outside the gene matches. Germline V gene sequence: CDR1 SGHRS, CDR2 YFSETQ. The CDR3 region is CASSAGLASRGDQYF. DNA of the CDR3: TGCGCCAGCAGCGCGGGACTAGCATCCCGGGGTGACCAGTACTTC. The whole variable domain, remainder taken from reference TRBV5-1 and TRBJ2-5, is KAGVTQTPRYLIKTRGQQVTLSCSPISGHRSVSWYQQTPGQGLQFLFEYFSETQRNKGNFPGRFSGRQFSNSRSEMNVSTLELGDSALYLCASSAGLASRGDQYFGPGTRLLVL.

This clonotype was found a few times. This chain connects TRBV5-1 to TRBJ2-3; no clear D gene. The V end lost 5 bases, the J end lost 0 bases, and 10 bases lay between the germline ends. CDR3 size: 14 residues. Germline V CDR1 and CDR2: SGHRS, YFSETQ. Here the CDR3 reads CASSAQTSTDTQYF. The CDR3 nucleotides are TGCGCCAGCAGTGCCCAGACTAGCACAGATACGCAGTATTTT.

This clonotype was picked up a small number of times. The chain combines TRBV11-2 with TRBJ1-1, with 9 bases fitting TRBD1. The CDR3 is 14 residues long. Per germline, CDR1 SGHAT and CDR2 FQNNGV. The V segment lost 6 bases and the J segment 5 bases; nucleotides outside the gene matches: 7. CDR3 DNA sequence: TGTGCCAGCAGGCAACAGGGGGCAGGGACTGAAGCTTTCTTT. Residues: CASRQQGAGTEAFF.

At least ten counts were recorded for this clonotype. This chain joins TRBV7-2 and TRBJ2-3; D remains ambiguous. V was trimmed by 1 base and J by 0 bases, leaving 2 bases between them. Germline CDR1 reads SGHTA; CDR2 reads FQGNSA. This CDR3 is 13 amino acids long. The CDR3 DNA reads as TGTGCCAGCAGCTTAGACAGCACAGATACGCAGTATTTT. Translation: CASSLDSTDTQYF.

This clonotype was counted many times. The V and J genes are TRBV6-1 and TRBJ1-1, with 7 bases that match TRBD1. This CDR3 spans 15 amino acids. Trimming at V came to 4 bases and at J to 0 bases, leaving 5 bases not matched to a gene. The germline V gene encodes CDR1 MNHNS and CDR2 SASEGT. Here the CDR3 DNA reads TGTGCCAGCAGTGGGGCCGGGACAGTGAACACTGAAGCTTTCTTT. Translating gives CASSGAGTVNTEAFF.

This clonotype occurred many times. The chain employs TRBV7-2 and TRBJ2-3, with D tentatively TRBD2 (6 bases). This CDR3 has 15 residues. The germline V gene encodes CDR1 SGHTA and CDR2 FQGNSA. Trimming stripped 7 bases from V and 1 base from J, with 15 bases between. The CDR3 spells CASTERRVGTDTQYF. CDR3 sequence (DNA): TGTGCCAGCACCGAAAGGAGGGTGGGCACAGATACGCAGTATTTT. The full variable domain, in which reference TRBV7-2 and TRBJ2-3 provide the parts outside the CDR3, is GAGVSQSPSNKVTEKGKDVELRCDPISGHTALYWYRQSLGQGLEFLIYFQGNSAPDKSGLPSDRFSAERTGGSVSTLTIQRTQQEDSAVYLCASTERRVGTDTQYFGPGTRLTVL.